This is a list of T cell receptor beta chains from one sample in a study of lymphopenia after photon versus proton radiotherapy. The table came from immunoSEQ multiplex PCR; TCRdb's copy has only in-frame clones and leaves some out. The data contain over 40,000 clones, about 92% of them singletons. The sequenced sample was peripheral blood, obtained from a patient treated with photon-based radiotherapy. Source of these receptors: a woman aged 40 to 50 with cholangiocarcinoma. CDR3s include the opening cysteine and the closing phenylalanine or tryptophan. The order of the fields is J gene, V gene, clone size, CDR3 length, CDR3 protein. Size is omitted from some rows. Given values are once, few, many or a class for expanded clones.

j_call: TRBJ1-5; v_call: TRBV27; clone_size: -; cdr3_length: 13; cdr3_aa: CASSGEGARPQHF
j_call: TRBJ2-4; v_call: TRBV28; clone_size: -; cdr3_length: 14; cdr3_aa: CASSSQGAKNIQYF
j_call: TRBJ2-1; v_call: TRBV28; clone_size: -; cdr3_length: 15; cdr3_aa: CASMGLASFYNEQFF
j_call: TRBJ2-5; v_call: TRBV7-2; clone_size: -; cdr3_length: 13; cdr3_aa: CASSRDFQETQYF
j_call: TRBJ2-1; v_call: TRBV11-1; clone_size: -; cdr3_length: 14; cdr3_aa: CASRGRGIYNEQFF
j_call: TRBJ2-6; v_call: TRBV4-1; clone_size: -; cdr3_length: 14; cdr3_aa: CASSHLTGANVLTF
j_call: TRBJ2-2; v_call: TRBV9; clone_size: -; cdr3_length: 13; cdr3_aa: CASSVGSDGELFF
j_call: TRBJ2-1; v_call: TRBV9; clone_size: -; cdr3_length: 15; cdr3_aa: CASSVGSGSHNEQFF
j_call: TRBJ1-4; v_call: TRBV27; clone_size: -; cdr3_length: 15; cdr3_aa: CASKGFTGGNEKLFF
j_call: TRBJ1-1; v_call: TRBV5-1; clone_size: -; cdr3_length: 18; cdr3_aa: CASSSLSGATIQGTEAFF
j_call: TRBJ2-2; v_call: TRBV5-1; clone_size: -; cdr3_length: 17; cdr3_aa: CASSFRRGGEVTGELFF
j_call: TRBJ2-7; v_call: TRBV7-9; clone_size: once; cdr3_length: 15; cdr3_aa: CASSPRGGLTVEQYF
j_call: TRBJ2-2; v_call: TRBV5-1; clone_size: -; cdr3_length: 17; cdr3_aa: CASSLEQGHPYTGELFF
j_call: TRBJ2-5; v_call: TRBV27; clone_size: -; cdr3_length: 13; cdr3_aa: CASRPTGLETQYF
j_call: TRBJ1-3; v_call: TRBV29-1; clone_size: -; cdr3_length: 14; cdr3_aa: CSVETGLGGNTIYF
j_call: TRBJ1-2; v_call: TRBV11-2; clone_size: -; cdr3_length: 13; cdr3_aa: CASSTRQDYGYTF
j_call: TRBJ1-1; v_call: TRBV25-1; clone_size: -; cdr3_length: 15; cdr3_aa: CASSVTSLDPNEAFF
j_call: TRBJ2-7; v_call: TRBV4-1; clone_size: -; cdr3_length: 16; cdr3_aa: CASSQDVGDRDYEQYF
j_call: TRBJ2-7; v_call: TRBV5-1; clone_size: -; cdr3_length: 15; cdr3_aa: CASSSGTSGYYEQYF
j_call: TRBJ2-5; v_call: TRBV11-2; clone_size: -; cdr3_length: 13; cdr3_aa: CASSLSGGGTQYF
j_call: TRBJ2-6; v_call: TRBV6-1; clone_size: -; cdr3_length: 19; cdr3_aa: CASSEAVQKAGPGANVLTF
j_call: TRBJ1-1; v_call: TRBV28; clone_size: -; cdr3_length: 12; cdr3_aa: CASSLNRGAAFF
j_call: TRBJ2-7; v_call: TRBV19; clone_size: -; cdr3_length: 14; cdr3_aa: CASSDRGLFYEQYF
j_call: TRBJ1-5; v_call: TRBV7-9; clone_size: -; cdr3_length: 12; cdr3_aa: CASSLGRQPQHF
j_call: TRBJ2-7; v_call: TRBV9; clone_size: -; cdr3_length: 13; cdr3_aa: CASSVNRWGEQYF
j_call: TRBJ1-4; v_call: TRBV2; clone_size: -; cdr3_length: 15; cdr3_aa: CASSQAQSLRGKLFF
j_call: TRBJ2-7; v_call: TRBV6-1; clone_size: once; cdr3_length: 15; cdr3_aa: CASSERGGGSYEQYF
j_call: TRBJ1-2; v_call: TRBV19; clone_size: -; cdr3_length: 12; cdr3_aa: CASSGGRHGYTF
j_call: TRBJ1-2; v_call: TRBV6-5; clone_size: -; cdr3_length: 14; cdr3_aa: CASSYKGTGDGYTF
j_call: TRBJ2-2; v_call: TRBV9; clone_size: -; cdr3_length: 15; cdr3_aa: CASSVTGSEAGELFF
j_call: TRBJ2-2; v_call: TRBV7-9; clone_size: -; cdr3_length: 14; cdr3_aa: CAAHRTENTGELFF
j_call: TRBJ1-2; v_call: TRBV28; clone_size: -; cdr3_length: 14; cdr3_aa: CASDDSGANYGYTF
j_call: TRBJ1-2; v_call: TRBV5-1; clone_size: once; cdr3_length: 15; cdr3_aa: CASSLGQGYGYGYTF
j_call: TRBJ1-1; v_call: TRBV30; clone_size: -; cdr3_length: 14; cdr3_aa: CAWSLGQKNTEAFF
j_call: TRBJ1-5; v_call: TRBV2; clone_size: few; cdr3_length: 13; cdr3_aa: CASSDLRGQPQHF
j_call: TRBJ1-1; v_call: TRBV29-1; clone_size: -; cdr3_length: 15; cdr3_aa: CSVIRTGAMNTEAFF